These 12 T cell receptor beta chains originate from one sample sequenced in a study of metastatic and nonmetastatic thyroid tumors. TCRdb ran MiXCR on the PCR reads. Here the sample spans about 16,000 clones, 10% to 15% being singletons. All patients were untreated before thyroid surgery. Sample: blood. These receptors came from a female donor with papillary thyroid cancer or a benign thyroid nodule (not recorded which). Some clones in this sample may be carry-over from other donors' samples.

Turning to this clone: Possible read error: a much larger clone is one base away. This chain uses TRBV25-1 with TRBJ1-2; D is unresolved. Germline assignment: CDR1 MGHDK and CDR2 SYGVNS. The CDR3 contains 11 residues. The CDR3 reads CATRLGGGCTF. For the CDR3, the DNA is TGTGCCACCAGACTCGGCGGAGGCTGCACCTTC.

This clone was found a few times. The V and J genes are TRBV27 and TRBJ2-7, with D unresolved. CDR1 and CDR2 from the germline V gene are MNHEY and SMNVEV (reference sequence). This CDR3 spans 18 amino acids. V dropped 6 bases and J dropped 0 bases, with 24 bases sitting between them. DNA of the CDR3: TGTGCCAGCAGCGGGCTCGACAAGTGGGTGCTAATCTCCTACGAGCAGTACTTC. Its translation is CASSGLDKWVLISYEQYF.

This clone was observed at least ten times. The chain couples TRBV20-1 to TRBJ2-1; possible D gene TRBD2, 6 bases. Germline CDR1 reads DFQATT; CDR2 reads SNEGSKA (reference sequence). This CDR3 contains 12 residues. CDR3 protein: CRVAVSTMTQFF. The DNA of the CDR3 is TGCAGGGTAGCGGTTTCTACAATGACGCAGTTCTTC.

This clone has at least ten counts. The J gene is TRBJ2-7, the V gene TRBV20-1; TRBD2 agrees at 16 bases. Germline-derived CDR1 and CDR2 are DFQATT and SNEGSKA (reference sequence). The CDR3 totals 17 residues. V lost 1 base and J lost 4; bases outside the gene matches: 7. Here the CDR3 reads CSARGQGTSGGAYEQYF. The DNA of the CDR3 is TGCAGTGCTAGAGGACAGGGGACTAGCGGGGGGGCTTACGAGCAGTACTTC.

This clone was recorded at least ten times. The V and J genes are TRBV5-1 and TRBJ2-3; TRBD1 is a possible D gene (5 bases). V gave up 5 bases and J gave up 2 bases, with 12 bases separating them. The V gene's germline CDR1 is SGHRS and CDR2 YFSETQ. The CDR3 covers 14 residues. The CDR3 is CASRATVYTDTQYF. CDR3 nucleotides: TGCGCCAGCAGGGCGACAGTCTACACAGATACGCAGTATTTT.

Ten or more counts support this clone. This CDR3 reads CASSKDRTPINTEAFF. CDR3 DNA sequence: TGTGCCAGCAGCAAGGATAGGACACCCATAAACACTGAAGCTTTCTTT. The V gene is TRBV27, the J gene TRBJ1-1, with a tentative D call TRBD1 (5 bases). Trimming stripped 6 bases from V and 2 bases from J, with 19 bases between. This CDR3 region has 16 residues. Germline CDR1 and CDR2: MNHEY and SMNVEV (reference sequence).

The CDR3: CAWSLTQTSGTYNEQFF. The CDR3 nucleotides read TGTGCCTGGAGCTTGACTCAAACTAGCGGAACCTACAATGAGCAGTTCTTC. The chain links TRBV30 to TRBJ2-1; 8 bases line up with TRBD2. V shed 3 bases and J 2 bases; nucleotides not matched to a gene: 12. The CDR3 length is 17 residues. Germline CDR1 GTSNPN, CDR2 SVGIG (reference sequence).

This clone was recorded at least ten times. J is TRBJ2-2 and V is TRBV11-1; 10 bases agree with TRBD1. Germline V gene lookup returns CDR1 SGHAT and CDR2 FQDESV (reference sequence). The CDR3 is 16 amino acids. The trim removed 5 bases at V and 6 bases at J, leaving 9 bases unmatched. CDR3 nucleotide sequence: TGTGCCAGCAGCGATCGGGACAGGGGAAATTCCGGGGAGCTGTTTTTT. It is translated as CASSDRDRGNSGELFF.

This clone was seen repeatedly, ten times or more. The chain links TRBV5-1 to TRBJ2-3; possible D gene TRBD2, 5 bases. Trimming shortened V by 10 bases and J by 0 bases, and 18 bases separated the two germline ends. This CDR3 is 15 amino acids long. Germline CDR1 reads SGHRS; CDR2 reads YFSETQ. The CDR3: CASWVGSASTDTQYF. CDR3 bases: TGCGCCTCTTGGGTTGGTAGCGCAAGCACAGATACGCAGTATTTT.

The chain is built from TRBV5-1 and TRBJ1-5; no clear D gene. CDR1 and CDR2 (germline): SGHRS, YFSETQ. V was clipped by 1 base and J by 6 bases, with 17 bases between them. This CDR3 spans 16 amino acids. In DNA, the CDR3 is TGCGCCAGCAGCTTGACCCCAGGTGGCGCGGGTCAGCCCCAGCATTTT. Its translation: CASSLTPGGAGQPQHF.

This clone has a count of ten or more. This CDR3 is also generated by other DNA sequences in the sample. The genes are TRBV4-1 and TRBJ1-6, with 9 bases aligning to TRBD1. This CDR3 is built from 14 residues. Germline V CDR1 and CDR2: MGHRA, YSYEKL. Trimming cost V 5 bases and J 9 bases; bases outside gene matches: 5. The DNA of the CDR3 is TGCGCCAGCAGCGAACAGGGGGCGATTTCACCCCTCCACTTT. As protein: CASSEQGAISPLHF.

Ten or more counts support this clone. The V and J genes are TRBV24-1 and TRBJ2-3; D gene unclear. Germline lookup yields CDR1 KGHDR and CDR2 SFDVKD. V was trimmed by 4 bases and J by 0 bases, leaving 4 bases between them. The CDR3 totals 13 residues. CDR3 DNA sequence: TGTGCCACCAGTGACAGGAGCACAGATACGCAGTATTTT. This gives the protein CATSDRSTDTQYF.